This T cell receptor (beta chain) was retrieved from a study of T cells after yellow fever vaccination. Study summary: Preparation of the low-cell-number fractions used SMART-Seq v4 Ultra Low Input.

The CDR3 is made up of 15 amino acids. The V gene end was trimmed by 2 bases and the J gene end by 8 bases; junction bases not matched to a gene: 10. Germline V gene sequence: CDR1 DFQATT, CDR2 SNEGSKA (reference sequence). One entry per CDR3 protein results from TCRdb running MiXCR on the 5' RACE reads. Counted here are around 550,000 distinct CDR3 sequences, less than 20% occurring once; the ten biggest clones make up roughly an eighth. Study-level points and caveats: Abundant clonotypes from the bulk population could contaminate FACS-sorted repertoires. At approximately 95% for CD4 and over 80% for CD8, most primary-vaccination clones showed up again after the booster.

About this clonotype itself: Its antigen is not known.

The chain links TRBV20-1 to TRBJ2-1; 9 nucleotides agree with TRBD2. This clonotype was sampled from a man aged 25-45 years who received the YFV17D yellow fever vaccine. This sample comprised PBMCs, obtained 15 days after the yellow fever booster vaccination. The CDR3 loop is CSARRASGKVDEQFF. The CDR3 DNA reads as TGCAGTGCTAGACGGGCTAGCGGGAAGGTGGATGAGCAGTTCTTC.